This T cell receptor beta chain emerged from a study of shared clonotypes between healthy human individuals. Study overall: CD4 naive and memory got three plates each, CD8 naive two, CD8 memory one. Study findings and constraints: Sorted-subset samples were not fully sequenced, rarefaction indicated.

About this clone: Its antigen is unknown.

V was trimmed by 11 bases and J by 0 bases, leaving 13 bases between them. There are 13 residues in the CDR3. Germline V gene sequence: CDR1 MNHEY, CDR2 SVGAGI. Splitting the CD4+ cells yielded a CD45RA+ naive subset and a CD45RA-negative memory subset. Sequencing used immunoSEQ multiplex PCR; TCRdb keeps in-frame clones, though not all of them. The sample includes roughly 2.5 million clones, around 90% of them seen just once. The material sequenced was naive CD4+ T cells sorted from blood. Documented subset: CD45RA+ positively selected. The sequence was collected from a man younger than 30 in good health. The genes are TRBV6-5 and TRBJ1-2; D not certain. CDR3 in amino acids: CAARPAANYGYTF. The CDR3 nucleotides are TGTGCCGCACGTCCTGCAGCTAACTATGGCTACACCTTC.